This paragraph reports one T cell receptor (beta chain). The data were taken from a study of blood T cells in healthy people across ages. Using a J-beta primer mix together with a sample-barcoded 5' primer, a second PCR was run for roughly 7 to 12 cycles. Via MiXCR, TCRdb re-called the 5' RACE reads, giving one row per CDR3 protein. The sample includes about 640,000 distinct CDR3 sequences, about 54% of them seen just once. Sequencing used blood. The receptor comes from a man in his fifties or sixties in good health.

The CDR3 loop is CASSLATGQDSTDTQYF. CDR3 sequence (DNA): TGCGCCAGCAGCTTGGCCACGGGACAGGATAGCACAGATACGCAGTATTTT. This chain connects TRBV5-1 to TRBJ2-3; the match to TRBD1 covers 8 bases. Germline CDR1 SGHRS, CDR2 YFSETQ. The CDR3 sequence is 17 residues long. Losses at the gene ends were 0 bases for V and 0 bases for J; bases not matched to a gene: 6.